Listed here is a single TCR beta chain. The length of the CDR3 is 13 residues. Germline loops: CDR1 MNHEY, CDR2 SVGAGI. Trimming removed 4 bases at V and 9 bases at J, with 15 bases between. This sample was taken from a study of control samples from healthy donors and cancer patients. Repertoires were generated with immunoSEQ multiplex PCR, while TCRdb's copy carries only in-frame clones and drops some. Of fewer than 90,000 clones detected, roughly 84% appear once; the ten largest clones hold roughly 28%. The chain couples TRBV6-5 to TRBJ1-2; possibly TRBD1 for D (5 bases). The specimen was blood. The receptor was isolated from a man aged 50 to 59 in good health. CDR3 sequence reads: CASSLQDSRSYTF. As DNA, the CDR3 is TGTGCCAGCAGTTTACAGGACTCTAGGAGCTACACCTTC.